This entry lists 8 T cell receptor beta chains sequenced from one sample in a study of T cells in women clearing cervical HPV infection. Generated by immunoSEQ multiplex PCR, the TCRdb table keeps only in-frame clones and is missing some. This sample's table reports about 35,000 clones. The source material was blood buffy coat. The source of these receptors is a woman between 18 and 75 years old with a cervical HPV16 infection that either progressed to CIN3+ or cleared (not recorded which).

About this clone itself: The read is 3 residues too short to cover the CDR3 end, so that end is filled in from the germline J gene. This rearrangement joins TRBV20-1 to TRBJ2-7, with 7 bases identical to TRBD1. Trimming removed 6 bases from V and 3 bases from J; junction bases left unmatched: 11. In germline, CDR1 is DFQATT, CDR2 SNEGSKA (reference sequence). The CDR3 has 14 amino acids. Incomplete CDR3 DNA: TGCAGTGCCCCCCGGACAGGCCCGATCTACGAG. Translating it yields CSAPRTGPIYE. The whole CDR3 reads CSAPRTGPIYEQYF.

CDR3 sequence: CASSLAWRVNTEAFF. The CDR3 bases that were read are TGTGCCAGCAGCTTGGCGTGGCGGGTGAACACTGAA. This chain links TRBV5-5 with TRBJ1-1, with D unresolved. With the read ending 3 residues before the CDR3 end, the germline J gene is used to fill in that end. This CDR3 is built from 15 residues. V was trimmed by 0 bases and J by 0 bases, leaving 9 bases between them. Germline CDR1 reads SGHKS; CDR2 reads YYEKEE (reference sequence).

The CDR3 protein is CAWGLLQGYNSPLFF. The covered CDR3 bases are TGTGCCTGGGGATTACTGCAAGGGTATAATTCACCG. The rearrangement uses TRBV30 and TRBJ2-2; D unresolved. Coverage ceases 3 residues before the CDR3 finishes, and the germline J gene fills in the end. The germline V gene encodes CDR1 GTSNPN and CDR2 SVGIG (reference sequence). There are 15 residues in the CDR3.

Regarding this clone: Read data end 3 residues before the CDR3 end; the end is taken from the germline J gene. This sequence joins TRBV6-1 and TRBJ2-2, with D perhaps matching TRBD2 (5 bases). The CDR3 covers 14 residues. Germline loops: CDR1 MNHNS, CDR2 SASEGT. CDR3 DNA, as far as it was read: TGTGCCAGCAGTGAAGTTGGAGCGGATTCACCG. Amino acid sequence: CASSEVGADSP. The whole CDR3 protein reads CASSEVGADSPLFF.

Note on this clone: The missing CDR3 end, 3 residues past where the read stops, is filled in from the germline J gene. The rearrangement links TRBV19 to TRBJ1-1, with TRBD1 as a possible D gene (6 bases). Trimming cost V 1 base and J 0 bases, with 15 bases left between them. The CDR3 runs to 17 residues. The V gene's germline CDR1 is LNHDA and CDR2 SQIVND (reference sequence). CDR3 bases read: TGTGCCAGTAGTATAGCCCCGGACAGAACACTGAACACTGAA. Its translation is CASSIAPDRTLNTE. The complete CDR3 sequence is CASSIAPDRTLNTEAFF.

As for this clone: The CDR3 end is not reached by the read, which stops 3 residues before it; the germline J gene fills it in. The V call is TRBV19, the J call TRBJ1-2; TRBD1 matches at 9 bases. The germline V gene encodes CDR1 LNHDA and CDR2 SQIVND (reference sequence). The CDR3 contains 15 residues. CDR3 DNA, as far as it was read: TGTGCCAGTAGGCAGATGGGACAGGGTACAGATACC. It encodes CASRQMGQGTDT. The entire CDR3 protein reads CASRQMGQGTDTYTF. The whole variable domain, filled in from reference TRBV19 and TRBJ1-2, reads DGGITQSPKYLFRKEGQNVTLSCEQNLNHDAMYWYRQDPGQGLRLIYYSQIVNDFQKGDIAEGYSVSREKKESFPLTVTSAQKNPTAFYLCASRQMGQGTDTYTFGSGTRLTVV.

In the case of this clone: The read ends 3 residues shy of where the CDR3 ends; the end is completed using the germline J gene. V and J are TRBV10-2 and TRBJ2-7, with D hard to call. The CDR3 sequence is 15 residues long. V lost 0 bases and J 2 bases, leaving 11 bases between the germline ends. CDR1 is WSHSY, CDR2 SAAADI, per germline. The CDR3 bases that were read are TGCGCCAGCAGTGAGTCGAACGCGCTAGCCTACGAG. Its translation is CASSESNALAYE. The entire CDR3 is CASSESNALAYEQYF.

Concerning this clone: The CDR3 goes on 3 residues after the read ends, and that part is filled in from the germline J gene. The V gene is TRBV5-1, the J gene TRBJ1-1, with D perhaps matching TRBD1 (6 bases). CDR3 length: 16 amino acids. Germline V gene lookup returns CDR1 SGHRS and CDR2 YFSETQ. Deletions cut 4 bases from V and 0 bases from J, with 16 bases between. CDR3 bases read: TGCGCCAGCAGCCCTGGGACAACTTCCATGAACACTGAA. This codes for CASSPGTTSMNTE. Given in full, the CDR3 is CASSPGTTSMNTEAFF.